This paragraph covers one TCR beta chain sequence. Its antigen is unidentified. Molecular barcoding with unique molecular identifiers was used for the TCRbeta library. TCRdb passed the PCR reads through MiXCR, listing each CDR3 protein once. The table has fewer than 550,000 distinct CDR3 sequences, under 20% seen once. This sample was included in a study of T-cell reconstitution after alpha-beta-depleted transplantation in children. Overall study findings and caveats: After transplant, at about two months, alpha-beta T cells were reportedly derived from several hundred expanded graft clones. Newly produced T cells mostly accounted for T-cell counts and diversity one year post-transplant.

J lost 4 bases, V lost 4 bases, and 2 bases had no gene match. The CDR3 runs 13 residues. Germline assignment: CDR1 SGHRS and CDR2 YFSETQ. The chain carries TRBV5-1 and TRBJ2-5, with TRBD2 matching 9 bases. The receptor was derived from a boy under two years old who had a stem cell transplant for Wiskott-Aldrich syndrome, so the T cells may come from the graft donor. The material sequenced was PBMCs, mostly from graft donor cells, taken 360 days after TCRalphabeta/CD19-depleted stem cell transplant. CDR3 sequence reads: CASSTAGGETQYF. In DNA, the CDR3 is TGCGCCAGCAGCACAGCGGGGGGAGAGACCCAGTACTTC. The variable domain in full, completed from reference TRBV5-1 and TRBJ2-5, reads KAGVTQTPRYLIKTRGQQVTLSCSPISGHRSVSWYQQTPGQGLQFLFEYFSETQRNKGNFPGRFSGRQFSNSRSEMNVSTLELGDSALYLCASSTAGGETQYFGPGTRLLVL.